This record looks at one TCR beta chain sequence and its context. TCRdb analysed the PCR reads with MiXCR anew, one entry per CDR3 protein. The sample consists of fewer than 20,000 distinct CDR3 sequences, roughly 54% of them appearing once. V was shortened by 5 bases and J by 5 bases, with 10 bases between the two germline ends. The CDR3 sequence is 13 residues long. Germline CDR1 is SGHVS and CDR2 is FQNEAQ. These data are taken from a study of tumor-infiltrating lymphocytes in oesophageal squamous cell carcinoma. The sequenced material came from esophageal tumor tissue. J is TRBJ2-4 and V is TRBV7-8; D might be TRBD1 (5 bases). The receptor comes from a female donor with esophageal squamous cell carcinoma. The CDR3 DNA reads TGTGCCAGCAGCCCATCCAGGGAAAACATTCAGTACTTC. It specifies CASSPSRENIQYF.